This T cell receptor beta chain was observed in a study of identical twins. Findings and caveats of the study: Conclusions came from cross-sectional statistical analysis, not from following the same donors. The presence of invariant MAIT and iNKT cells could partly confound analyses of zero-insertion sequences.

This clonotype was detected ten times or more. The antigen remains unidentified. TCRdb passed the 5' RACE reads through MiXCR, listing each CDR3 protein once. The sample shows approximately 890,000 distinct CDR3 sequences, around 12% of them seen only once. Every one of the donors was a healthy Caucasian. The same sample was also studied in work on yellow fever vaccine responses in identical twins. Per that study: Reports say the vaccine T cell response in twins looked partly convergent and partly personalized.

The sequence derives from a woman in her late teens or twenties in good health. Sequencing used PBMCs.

The CDR3 is CSAPRGTEETQYF. The CDR3 nucleotides are TGCAGTGCCCCCCGTGGGACGGAAGAGACCCAGTACTTC. J is TRBJ2-5 and V is TRBV20-1; D tentatively reads TRBD1 or TRBD2 (5 bases each). CDR3 length: 13 amino acids. V lost 6 bases to trimming and J lost 3 bases, with 14 bases between them. Looked up from germline, CDR1 is DFQATT and CDR2 is SNEGSKA (reference sequence).